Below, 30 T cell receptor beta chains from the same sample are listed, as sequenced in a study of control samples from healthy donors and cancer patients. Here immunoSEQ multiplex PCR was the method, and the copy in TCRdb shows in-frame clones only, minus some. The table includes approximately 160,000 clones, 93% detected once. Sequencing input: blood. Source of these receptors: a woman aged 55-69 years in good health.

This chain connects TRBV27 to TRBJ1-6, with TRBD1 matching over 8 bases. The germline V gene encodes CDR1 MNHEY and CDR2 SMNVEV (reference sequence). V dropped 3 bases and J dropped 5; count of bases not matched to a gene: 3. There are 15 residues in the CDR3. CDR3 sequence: CASSFQGADNSPLHF. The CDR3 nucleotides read TGTGCCAGCAGTTTTCAGGGGGCGGATAATTCACCCCTCCACTTT.

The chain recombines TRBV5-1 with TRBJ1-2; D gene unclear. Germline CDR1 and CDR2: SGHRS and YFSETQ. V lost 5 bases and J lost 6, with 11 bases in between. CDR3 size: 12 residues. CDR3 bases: TGCGCCAGCAGGCGTATGGAGGATGGCTACACCTTC. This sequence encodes CASRRMEDGYTF.

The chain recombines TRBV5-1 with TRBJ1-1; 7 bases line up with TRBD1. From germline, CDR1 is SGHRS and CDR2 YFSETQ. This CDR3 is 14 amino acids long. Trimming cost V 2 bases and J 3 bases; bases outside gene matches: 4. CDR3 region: CASSFSGGDTEAFF. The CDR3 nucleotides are TGCGCCAGCAGCTTCTCAGGGGGGGACACTGAAGCTTTCTTT.

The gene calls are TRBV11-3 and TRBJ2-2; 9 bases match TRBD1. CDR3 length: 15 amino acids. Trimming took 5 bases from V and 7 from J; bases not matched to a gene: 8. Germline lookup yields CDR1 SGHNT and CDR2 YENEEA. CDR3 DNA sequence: TGTGCCAGCAGCCCTCTCACAGGGGGCGGCGGGGAGCTGTTTTTT. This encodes CASSPLTGGGGELFF.

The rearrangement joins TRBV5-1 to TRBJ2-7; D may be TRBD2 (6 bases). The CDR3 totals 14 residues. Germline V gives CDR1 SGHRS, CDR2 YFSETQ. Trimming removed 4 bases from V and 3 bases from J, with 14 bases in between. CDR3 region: CASSRGGLNYEQYF. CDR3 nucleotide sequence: TGCGCCAGCAGCCGGGGAGGACTCAACTACGAGCAGTACTTC.

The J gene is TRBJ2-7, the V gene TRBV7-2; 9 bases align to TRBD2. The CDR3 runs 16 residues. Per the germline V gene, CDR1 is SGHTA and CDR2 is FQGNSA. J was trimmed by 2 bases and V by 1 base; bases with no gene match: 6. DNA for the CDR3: TGTGCCAGCAGCTTAGGGAGGAGCGGGGGGCCCTACGAGCAGTACTTC. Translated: CASSLGRSGGPYEQYF.

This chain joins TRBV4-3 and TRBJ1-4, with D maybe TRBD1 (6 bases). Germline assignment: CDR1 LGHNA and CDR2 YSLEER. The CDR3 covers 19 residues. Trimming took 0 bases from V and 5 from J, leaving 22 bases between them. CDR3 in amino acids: CASSQDLGASPNTNEKLFF. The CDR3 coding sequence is TGCGCCAGCAGCCAAGATCTGGGGGCCTCACCTAATACGAATGAAAAACTGTTTTTT.

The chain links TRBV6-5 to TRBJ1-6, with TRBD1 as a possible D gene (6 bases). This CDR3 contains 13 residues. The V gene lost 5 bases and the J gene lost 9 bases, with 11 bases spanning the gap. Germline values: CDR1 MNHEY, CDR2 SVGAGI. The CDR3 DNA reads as TGTGCCAGCAGTCCCCGGACAGTTTCACCCCTCCACTTT. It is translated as CASSPRTVSPLHF.

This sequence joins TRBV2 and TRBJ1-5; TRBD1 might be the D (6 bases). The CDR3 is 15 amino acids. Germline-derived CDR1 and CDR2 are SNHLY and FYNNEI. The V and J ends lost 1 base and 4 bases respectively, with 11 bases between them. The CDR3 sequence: CASSEEAGVNQPQHF. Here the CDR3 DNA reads TGTGCCAGCAGTGAAGAGGCAGGGGTTAATCAGCCCCAGCATTTT.

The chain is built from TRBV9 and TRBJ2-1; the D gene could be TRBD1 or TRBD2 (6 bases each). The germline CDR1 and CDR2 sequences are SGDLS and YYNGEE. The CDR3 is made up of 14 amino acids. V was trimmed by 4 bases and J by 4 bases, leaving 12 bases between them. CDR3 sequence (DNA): TGTGCCAGCAGCTTGGGCGGGACATACAATGAGCAGTTCTTC. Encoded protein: CASSLGGTYNEQFF.

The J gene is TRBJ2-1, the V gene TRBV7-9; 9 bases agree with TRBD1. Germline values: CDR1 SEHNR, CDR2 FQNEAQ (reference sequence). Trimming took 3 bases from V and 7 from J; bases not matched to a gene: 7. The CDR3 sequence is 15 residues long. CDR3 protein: CASSLRTGAENEQFF. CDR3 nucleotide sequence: TGTGCCAGCAGCTTGCGGACAGGGGCCGAGAATGAGCAGTTCTTC. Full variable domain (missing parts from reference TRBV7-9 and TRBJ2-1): DTGVSQNPRHKITKRGQNVTFRCDPISEHNRLYWYRQTLGQGPEFLTYFQNEAQLEKSRLLSDRFSAERPKGSFSTLEIQRTEQGDSAMYLCASSLRTGAENEQFFGPGTRLTVL.

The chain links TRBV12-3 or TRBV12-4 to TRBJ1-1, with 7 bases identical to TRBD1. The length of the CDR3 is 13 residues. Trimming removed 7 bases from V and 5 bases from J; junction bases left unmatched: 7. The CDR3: CASILGGRTEAFF. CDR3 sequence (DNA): TGTGCCAGCATCTTAGGGGGCCGAACTGAAGCTTTCTTT.

CDR3 loop: CASSPMTETYEQYF. CDR3 DNA: TGTGCCAGCAGCCCGATGACAGAGACCTACGAGCAGTACTTC. The chain links TRBV7-8 to TRBJ2-7; maybe TRBD1 (5 bases). Germline V gives CDR1 SGHVS, CDR2 FQNEAQ. The CDR3 length is 14 residues. The V end lost 5 bases, the J end lost 2 bases, and 13 bases lay between the germline ends.

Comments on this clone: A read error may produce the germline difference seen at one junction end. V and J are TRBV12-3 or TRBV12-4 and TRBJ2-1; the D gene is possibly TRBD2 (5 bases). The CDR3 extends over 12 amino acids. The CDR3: CASSLALYGQFF. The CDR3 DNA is TGTGCCAGCAGTCTAGCCCTCTATGGGCAGTTCTTC.

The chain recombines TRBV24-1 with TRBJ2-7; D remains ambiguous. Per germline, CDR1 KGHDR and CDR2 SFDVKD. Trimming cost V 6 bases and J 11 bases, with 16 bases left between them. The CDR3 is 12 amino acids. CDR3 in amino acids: CATSPWVSKEYF. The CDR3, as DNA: TGTGCCACCAGTCCCTGGGTTTCGAAGGAGTACTTC.

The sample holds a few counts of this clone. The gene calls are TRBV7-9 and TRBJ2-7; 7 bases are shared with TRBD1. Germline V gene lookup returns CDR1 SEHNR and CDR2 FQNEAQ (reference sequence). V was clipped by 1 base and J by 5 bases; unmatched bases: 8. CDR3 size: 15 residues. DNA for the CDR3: TGTGCCAGCAGCTTAGTGGGGACAGTAGGGGACGAGCAGTACTTC. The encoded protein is CASSLVGTVGDEQYF.

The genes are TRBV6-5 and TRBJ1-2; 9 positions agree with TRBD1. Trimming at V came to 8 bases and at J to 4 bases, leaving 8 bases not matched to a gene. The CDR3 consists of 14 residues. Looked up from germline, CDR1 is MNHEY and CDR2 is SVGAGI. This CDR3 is CASERTGESYGYTF. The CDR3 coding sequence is TGTGCCAGCGAGCGGACAGGGGAGTCCTATGGCTACACCTTC.

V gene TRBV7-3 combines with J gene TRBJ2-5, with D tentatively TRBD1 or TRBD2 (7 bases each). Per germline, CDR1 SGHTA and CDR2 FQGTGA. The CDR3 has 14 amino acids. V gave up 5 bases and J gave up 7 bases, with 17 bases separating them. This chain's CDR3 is CASSAQGRGGTQYF. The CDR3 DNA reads TGTGCCAGCAGCGCACAGGGGAGGGGAGGGACCCAGTACTTC.

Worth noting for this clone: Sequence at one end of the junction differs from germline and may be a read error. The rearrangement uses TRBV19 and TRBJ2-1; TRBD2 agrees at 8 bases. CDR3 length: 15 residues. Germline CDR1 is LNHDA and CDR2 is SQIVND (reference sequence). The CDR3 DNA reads TGTGCCAGTACCCCAGCGGGGGAACCCTACAATGGGCAGTTCTTC. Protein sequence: CASTPAGEPYNGQFF.

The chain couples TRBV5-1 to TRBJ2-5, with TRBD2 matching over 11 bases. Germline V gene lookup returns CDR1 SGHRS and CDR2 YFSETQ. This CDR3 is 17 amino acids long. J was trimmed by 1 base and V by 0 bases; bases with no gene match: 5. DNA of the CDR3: TGCGCCAGCAGCTTGGGGCCTAGCGGGGGGCTCCAAGAGACCCAGTACTTC. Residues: CASSLGPSGGLQETQYF.

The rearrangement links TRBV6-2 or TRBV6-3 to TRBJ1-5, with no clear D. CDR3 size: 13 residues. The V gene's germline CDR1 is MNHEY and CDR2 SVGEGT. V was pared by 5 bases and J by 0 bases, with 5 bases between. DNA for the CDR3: TGTGCCAGCAGTAGGCCTAGCAATCAGCCCCAGCATTTT. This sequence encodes CASSRPSNQPQHF.

The CDR3, as DNA: TGTGCCAGTCTCTCGGGACAGGGAGATGAAAAACTGTTTTTT. Protein sequence: CASLSGQGDEKLFF. The chain is built from TRBV2 and TRBJ1-4; 9 bases fit TRBD1. CDR3 length: 14 residues. The V gene end was trimmed by 9 bases and the J gene end by 6 bases; junction bases not matched to a gene: 8. CDR1 is SNHLY, CDR2 FYNNEI, per germline.

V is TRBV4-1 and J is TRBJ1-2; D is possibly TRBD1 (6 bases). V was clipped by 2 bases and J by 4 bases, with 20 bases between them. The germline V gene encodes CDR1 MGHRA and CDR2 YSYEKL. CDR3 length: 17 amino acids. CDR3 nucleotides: TGCGCCAGCAGCCAACGAGCCCCACAGGGTGGGAGCTATGGCTACACCTTC. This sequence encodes CASSQRAPQGGSYGYTF.

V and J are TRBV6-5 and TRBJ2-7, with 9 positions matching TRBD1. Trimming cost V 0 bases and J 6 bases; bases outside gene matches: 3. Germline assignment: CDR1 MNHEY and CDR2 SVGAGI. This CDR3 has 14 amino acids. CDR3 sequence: CASSYSDRGLEQYF. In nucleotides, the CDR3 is TGTGCCAGCAGTTACTCGGACAGGGGTCTCGAGCAGTACTTC.

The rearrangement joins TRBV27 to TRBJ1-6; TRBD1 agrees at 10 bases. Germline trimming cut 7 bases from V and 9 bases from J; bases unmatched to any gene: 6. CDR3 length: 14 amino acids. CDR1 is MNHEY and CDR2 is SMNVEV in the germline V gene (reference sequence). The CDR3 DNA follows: TGTGCCAGCACCTGGGGACAGGGGAGTTCACCCCTCCACTTT. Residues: CASTWGQGSSPLHF.

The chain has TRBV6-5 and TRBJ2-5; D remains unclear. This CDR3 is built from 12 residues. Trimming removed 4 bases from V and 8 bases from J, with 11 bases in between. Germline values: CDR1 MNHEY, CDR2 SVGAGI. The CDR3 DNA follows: TGTGCCAGCAGTTCGTCAACTGGCACCCAGTACTTC. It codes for CASSSSTGTQYF.

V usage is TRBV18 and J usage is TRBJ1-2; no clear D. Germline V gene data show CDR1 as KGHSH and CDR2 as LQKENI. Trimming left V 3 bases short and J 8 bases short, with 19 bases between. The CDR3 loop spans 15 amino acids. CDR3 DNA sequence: TGTGCCAGCTCACCTGTGGCGGGAACGACGTCGGGCTACACCTTC. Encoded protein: CASSPVAGTTSGYTF.

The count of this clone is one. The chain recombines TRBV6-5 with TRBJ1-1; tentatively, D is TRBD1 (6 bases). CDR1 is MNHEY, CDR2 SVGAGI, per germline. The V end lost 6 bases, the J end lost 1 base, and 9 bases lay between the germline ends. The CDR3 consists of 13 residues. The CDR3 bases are TGTGCCAGCAGCCCGGGACAGAACACTGAAGCTTTCTTT. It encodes CASSPGQNTEAFF.

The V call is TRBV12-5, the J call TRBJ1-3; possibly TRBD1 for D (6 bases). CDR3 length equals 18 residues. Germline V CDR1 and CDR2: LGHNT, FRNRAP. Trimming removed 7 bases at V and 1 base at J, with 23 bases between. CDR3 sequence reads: CASAFPGHGSPSGNTIYF. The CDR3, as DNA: TGTGCTAGTGCCTTTCCGGGACACGGGTCCCCTTCTGGAAACACCATATATTTT.

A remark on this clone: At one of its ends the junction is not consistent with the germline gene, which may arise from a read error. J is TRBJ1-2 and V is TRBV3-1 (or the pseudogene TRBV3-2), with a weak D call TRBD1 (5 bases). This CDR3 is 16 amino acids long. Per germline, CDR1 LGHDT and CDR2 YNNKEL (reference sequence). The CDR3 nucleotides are TGTGCCAGCAACCAAAACCGGGGGACGAGGGTTGATGGCTACACCTTC. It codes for CASNQNRGTRVDGYTF.